This record concerns one T cell receptor beta chain sequence. Its target is unknown. The V end lost 6 bases, the J end lost 0 bases, and 11 bases lay between the germline ends. CDR1 is SNHLY and CDR2 is FYNNEI in the germline V gene. The CDR3 spans 15 residues. TCRdb's table, derived via immunoSEQ multiplex PCR, lists solely in-frame clones and lacks some. The profile shows tens of thousands of clones, about 89% of them singletons. Peripheral blood came from all dose cohorts at three timepoints. The data were taken from a study of OX40 agonist ivuxolimab in advanced cancers. Overall study context: Ivuxolimab is a fully human IgG2 antibody that activates OX40 (CD134).

Study-wide points: With doses of 0.1 to 3.0 mg/kg, CD4+ and CD8+ blood T cells had undergone clonal expansion by week 6.

This TCR was recovered from an adult with an advanced solid tumor such as melanoma, head and neck, liver or kidney cancer. Sample: CD4+ or CD8+ T cells sorted from blood, taken in a trial of the OX40 agonist ivuxolimab. The genes are TRBV2 and TRBJ1-4; no definite D call. CDR3 residues: CASSNSGATNEKLFF. DNA for the CDR3: TGTGCCAGCAGCAACTCCGGAGCAACTAATGAAAAACTGTTTTTT.